The source of this TCR beta chain is a study of blood T cell repertoires in COVID-19 (TCRdb year 2020). About the full investigation: Samples from collaborators originated in the United States, Italy and Spain and spanned both the acute and convalescent phases of COVID-19. The prospective study material was composed of cDNA or gDNA derived from T cells, B-cell-depleted T cells, or PBMCs. Subjects who had been exposed to COVID-19, were actively infected with it, or had recovered from it provided the deeply sampled blood TCRbeta repertoires that made up the dataset. A freely available public database, intended as a resource for researchers studying the immune response to SARS-CoV-2, is where the repertoires were released. Samples were obtained from the ongoing ImmuneRACE study (first 160 participants) and from 1,254 subjects provided by 6 global collaborators. A de-identified subject ID, COVID-19 status, age in years and sex were almost always included in the sample metadata. HLA class I and class II types, where available, came from metadata supplied by the sample provider rather than from assay-based typing.

V is cut by 7 bases and J by 3 bases, and the space between the germline ends is 9 bases. The CDR3 has 12 amino acids, counting the end cysteine and phenylalanine. Just the 36-base CDR3 DNA is kept, in frame starting at base 1. Points the paper makes about the study in general: How much clinical and demographic metadata was included differed by source and by participant, and the metadata was provided uncurated.

TCRbeta CDR3 regions were amplified from genomic DNA using the immunoSEQ Assay, a bias-controlled multiplex PCR. The original pipeline was this. Within the assay, amplification of reference gene primers was used to estimate how many nucleated cells each sample contained. To quantify the absolute abundance of each unique TCRbeta CDR3 rearrangement, sequence reads were collapsed and filtered. For each sample, productive Simpson clonality was calculated by taking the square root of Simpson's diversity index across productive rearrangements. TCRdb retrieved this table from immuneACCESS and kept in-frame rearrangements only. Not all clones are present; in checked studies, unresolved V genes account for under half, and no reason is known for the remainder. That table is the source of V, J and clone size, and D and trimming were worked out from the DNA. The sample records 100,000 to 150,000 clones, approximately 74% of which are singletons. Over 5.5% of the sample is taken by the ten largest.

Concerning this clone itself: Its antigen is still unknown. There are no base qualities to consult, and no much larger clone falls within one base.

At one collaborating source in Seattle, patients were enrolled during active infection and were followed longitudinally through the course of disease. Each collaborating institution followed its own protocols to collect whole blood in K2EDTA tubes. Collaborator samples were shipped for TCRbeta analysis as frozen whole blood, isolated PBMCs, or DNA extracted from either sample type. The sequenced material came from peripheral blood. This sequence originates from a man older than 75 with COVID-19, enrolled during active disease. The chain employs TRBV12-3 or TRBV12-4 and TRBJ1-1; the D gene is possibly TRBD1, with 5 bases matching. The CDR3 sequence is CASKAGDTEAFF. The base sequence is TGTGCCAGCAAGGCGGGGGACACTGAAGCTTTCTTT.